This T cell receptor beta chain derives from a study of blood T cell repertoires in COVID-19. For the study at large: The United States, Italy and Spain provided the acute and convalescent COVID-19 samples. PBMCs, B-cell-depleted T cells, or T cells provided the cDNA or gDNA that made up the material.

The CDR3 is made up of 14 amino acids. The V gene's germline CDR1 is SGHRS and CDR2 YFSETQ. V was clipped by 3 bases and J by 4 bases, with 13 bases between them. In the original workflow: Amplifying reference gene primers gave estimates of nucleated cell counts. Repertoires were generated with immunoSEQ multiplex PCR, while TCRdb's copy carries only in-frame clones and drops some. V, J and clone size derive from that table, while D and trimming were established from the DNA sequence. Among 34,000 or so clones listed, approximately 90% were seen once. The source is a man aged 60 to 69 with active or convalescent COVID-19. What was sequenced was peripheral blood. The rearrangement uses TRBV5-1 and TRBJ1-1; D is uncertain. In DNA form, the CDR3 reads TGCGCCAGCAGCTCGGCCTTAGGCGGCACTGAAGCTTTCTTT. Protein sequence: CASSSALGGTEAFF.